This TCR beta chain was observed in a study of blood T cell repertoires in COVID-19. Study-wide context: Whether acute or convalescent, the COVID-19 samples came from the United States, Italy and Spain.

Authors' analysis steps: Cell counts per sample came from amplifying reference gene primers. Generated by immunoSEQ multiplex PCR, the TCRdb table keeps only in-frame clones and is missing some. That table supplies the V and J calls and clone size; D and trimming were determined from the DNA. The sample holds 150,000 or so clones, 75% to 95% seen once. V lost 3 bases to trimming and J lost 0 bases, with 9 bases between them. The CDR3 is 15 residues long. Germline loops: CDR1 MGHDK, CDR2 SYGVNS. The sequence came from a man aged 50-60 years with acute or convalescent COVID-19. The chain is built from TRBV25-1 and TRBJ1-3; D uncertain. Sample: peripheral blood. The CDR3 nucleotides read TGTGCCAGCAGTGATGTGGGAGGCTCTGGAAACACCATATATTTT. Its protein is CASSDVGGSGNTIYF.